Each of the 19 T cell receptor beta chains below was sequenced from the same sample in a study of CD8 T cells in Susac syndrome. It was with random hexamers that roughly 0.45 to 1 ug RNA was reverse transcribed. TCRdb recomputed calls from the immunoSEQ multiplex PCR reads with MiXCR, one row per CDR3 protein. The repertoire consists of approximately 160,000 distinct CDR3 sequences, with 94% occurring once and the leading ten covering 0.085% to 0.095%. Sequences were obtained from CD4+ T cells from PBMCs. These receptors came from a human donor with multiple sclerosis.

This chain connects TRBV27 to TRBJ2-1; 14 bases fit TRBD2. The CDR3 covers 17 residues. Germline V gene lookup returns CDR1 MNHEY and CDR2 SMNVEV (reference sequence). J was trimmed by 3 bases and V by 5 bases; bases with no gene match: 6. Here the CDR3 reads CASSPGLAGGFYNEQFF. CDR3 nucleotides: TGTGCCAGCAGTCCAGGACTAGCGGGAGGCTTCTACAATGAGCAGTTCTTC.

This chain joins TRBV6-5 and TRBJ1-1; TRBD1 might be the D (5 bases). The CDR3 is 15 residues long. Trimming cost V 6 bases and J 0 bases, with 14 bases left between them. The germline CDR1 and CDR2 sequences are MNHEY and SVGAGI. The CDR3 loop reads CASSHAGAVNTEAFF. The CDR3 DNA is TGTGCCAGCAGCCACGCCGGGGCAGTGAACACTGAAGCTTTCTTT.

This chain's CDR3 is CASKAGTPTGELFF. The CDR3 bases are TGTGCCAGCAAGGCCGGGACCCCGACCGGGGAGCTGTTTTTT. The genes are TRBV10-3 and TRBJ2-2; either TRBD1 or TRBD2 may fit D (5 bases each). Germline V gives CDR1 ENHRY, CDR2 SYGVKD. The CDR3 sequence is 14 residues long. V was shortened by 10 bases and J by 5 bases, with 17 bases between the two germline ends.

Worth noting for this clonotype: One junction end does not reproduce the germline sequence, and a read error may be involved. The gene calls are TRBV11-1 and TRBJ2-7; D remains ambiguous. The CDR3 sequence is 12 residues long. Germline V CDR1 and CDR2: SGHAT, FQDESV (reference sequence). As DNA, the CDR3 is TGTGCCAGCAGCTTAGCCTACAGCGTACCAACCTTC. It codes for CASSLAYSVPTF.

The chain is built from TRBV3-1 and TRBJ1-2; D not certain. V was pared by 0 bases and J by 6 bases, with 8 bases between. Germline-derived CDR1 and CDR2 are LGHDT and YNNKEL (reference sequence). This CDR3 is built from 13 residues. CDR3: CASSQELGNGYTF. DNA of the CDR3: TGTGCCAGCAGCCAAGAACTGGGAAATGGCTACACCTTC.

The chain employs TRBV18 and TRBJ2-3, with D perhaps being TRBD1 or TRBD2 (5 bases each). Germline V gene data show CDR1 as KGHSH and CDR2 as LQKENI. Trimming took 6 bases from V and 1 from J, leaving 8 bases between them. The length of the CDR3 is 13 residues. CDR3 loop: CASSPGRTDTQYF. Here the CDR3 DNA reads TGTGCCAGCTCCCCGGGACGCACAGATACGCAGTATTTT.

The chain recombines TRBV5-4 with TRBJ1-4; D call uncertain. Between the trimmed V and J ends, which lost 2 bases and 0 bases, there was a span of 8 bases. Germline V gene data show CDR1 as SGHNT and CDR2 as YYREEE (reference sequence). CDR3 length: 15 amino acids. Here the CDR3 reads CASSFEAATNEKLFF. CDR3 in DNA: TGTGCCAGCAGCTTTGAGGCTGCAACTAATGAAAAACTGTTTTTT.

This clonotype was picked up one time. The CDR3 protein is CASSFSRDYGYTF. Here the CDR3 DNA reads TGTGCCAGCAGCTTCTCCAGGGACTATGGCTACACCTTC. The V call is TRBV5-6, the J call TRBJ1-2; possible D gene TRBD1, 5 bases. Germline V gene data show CDR1 as SGHDT and CDR2 as YYEEEE. Trimming stripped 2 bases from V and 3 bases from J, with 8 bases between. This CDR3 contains 13 residues.

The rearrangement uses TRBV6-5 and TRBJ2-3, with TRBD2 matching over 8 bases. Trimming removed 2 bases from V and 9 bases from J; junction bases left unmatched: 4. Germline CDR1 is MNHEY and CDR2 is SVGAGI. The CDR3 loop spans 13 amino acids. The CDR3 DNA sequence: TGTGCCAGCAGTTACCGCTTAGCGGGGACGCAGTATTTT. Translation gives CASSYRLAGTQYF.

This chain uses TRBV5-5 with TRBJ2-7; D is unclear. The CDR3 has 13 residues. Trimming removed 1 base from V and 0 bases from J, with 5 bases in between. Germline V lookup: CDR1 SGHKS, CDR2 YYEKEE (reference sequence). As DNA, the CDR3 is TGTGCCAGCAGCTTGAGTGTCTCCTACGAGCAGTACTTC. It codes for CASSLSVSYEQYF. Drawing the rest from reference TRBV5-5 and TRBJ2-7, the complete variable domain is DAGVTQSPTHLIKTRGQQVTLRCSPISGHKSVSWYQQVLGQGPQFIFQYYEKEERGRGNFPDRFSARQFPNYSSELNVNALLLGDSALYLCASSLSVSYEQYFGPGTRLTVT.

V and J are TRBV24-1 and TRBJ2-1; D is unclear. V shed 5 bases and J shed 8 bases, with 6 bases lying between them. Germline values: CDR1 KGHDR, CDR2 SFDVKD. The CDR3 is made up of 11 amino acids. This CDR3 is CATSGFHEQFF. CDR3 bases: TGTGCCACCAGTGGTTTCCATGAGCAGTTCTTC.

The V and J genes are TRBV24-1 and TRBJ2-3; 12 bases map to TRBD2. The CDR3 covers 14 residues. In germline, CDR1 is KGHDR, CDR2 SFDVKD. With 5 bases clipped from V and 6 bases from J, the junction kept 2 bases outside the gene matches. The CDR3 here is CATSVTSGRDTQYF. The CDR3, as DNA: TGTGCCACCAGTGTAACTAGCGGGAGGGATACGCAGTATTTT.

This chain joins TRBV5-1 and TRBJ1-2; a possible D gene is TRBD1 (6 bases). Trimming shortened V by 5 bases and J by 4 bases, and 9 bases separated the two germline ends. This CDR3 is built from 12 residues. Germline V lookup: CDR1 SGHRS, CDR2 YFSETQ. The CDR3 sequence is CASRGGAYGYTF. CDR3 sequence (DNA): TGCGCCAGCAGGGGGGGGGCCTATGGCTACACCTTC.

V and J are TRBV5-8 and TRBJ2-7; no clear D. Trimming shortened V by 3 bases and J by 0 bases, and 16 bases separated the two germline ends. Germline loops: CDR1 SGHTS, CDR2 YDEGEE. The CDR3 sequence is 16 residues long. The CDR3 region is CASSWAVLFSSYEQYF. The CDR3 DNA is TGTGCCAGCAGCTGGGCCGTCCTCTTTAGCTCCTACGAGCAGTACTTC.

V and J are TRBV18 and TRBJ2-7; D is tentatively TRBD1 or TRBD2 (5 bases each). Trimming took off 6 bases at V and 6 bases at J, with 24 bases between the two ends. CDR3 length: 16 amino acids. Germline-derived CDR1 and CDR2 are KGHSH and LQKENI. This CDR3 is CASSWDESGSKSEQYF. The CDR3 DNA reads TGTGCCAGCTCCTGGGACGAGTCGGGGAGCAAATCCGAGCAGTACTTC.

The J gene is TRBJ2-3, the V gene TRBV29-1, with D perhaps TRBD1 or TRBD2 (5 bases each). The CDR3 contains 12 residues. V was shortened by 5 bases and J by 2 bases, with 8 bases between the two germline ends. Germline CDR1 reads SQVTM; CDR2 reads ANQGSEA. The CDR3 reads CSVYGATDTQYF. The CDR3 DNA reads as TGCAGCGTTTACGGGGCCACAGATACGCAGTATTTT.

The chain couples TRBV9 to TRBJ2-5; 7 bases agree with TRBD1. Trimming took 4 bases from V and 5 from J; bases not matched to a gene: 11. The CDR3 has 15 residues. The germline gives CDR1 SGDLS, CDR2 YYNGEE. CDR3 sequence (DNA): TGTGCCAGCAGCACCCAACAGGGGCGCGGGGAGACCCAGTACTTC. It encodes CASSTQQGRGETQYF.

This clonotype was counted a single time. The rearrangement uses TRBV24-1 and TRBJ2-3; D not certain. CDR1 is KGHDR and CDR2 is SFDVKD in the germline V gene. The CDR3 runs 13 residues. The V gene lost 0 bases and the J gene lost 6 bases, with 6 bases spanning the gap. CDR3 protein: CATSDLESDTQYF. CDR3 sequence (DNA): TGTGCCACCAGTGATTTGGAGTCGGATACGCAGTATTTT.

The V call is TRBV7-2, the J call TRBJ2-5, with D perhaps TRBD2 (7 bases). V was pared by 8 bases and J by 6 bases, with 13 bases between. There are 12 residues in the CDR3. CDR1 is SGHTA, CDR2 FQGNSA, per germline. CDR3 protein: CASEGGGKTQYF. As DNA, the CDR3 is TGTGCCAGCGAGGGGGGAGGGAAGACCCAGTACTTC.